This T cell receptor beta chain was found in a study of OX40 agonist ivuxolimab in advanced cancers. Regarding the research as a whole: Ivuxolimab was an agonistic, fully human IgG2 monoclonal antibody directed against OX40 (CD134), a costimulatory receptor. Intravenous ivuxolimab was administered to patients every 2 weeks at six dose levels: 0.01, 0.1, 0.3, 1.5, 3 and 10 mg/kg. Among the approximately 54 dose-escalation patients, around 19 had hepatocellular carcinoma, about 15 melanoma, 9 renal cell carcinoma and 9 head and neck cancer. The dose-escalation cohort was 82.7% male with a mean age of approximately 59 years, ranging from about 23 to 85. Patients were allowed to have had prior anti-PD-1, anti-PD-L1 or anti-CTLA-4 therapy, and 30% to 40% of the dose-escalation patients had previously received checkpoint inhibitors. Partial responses occurred in three dose-escalation patients: two with cutaneous melanoma and one with hepatocellular carcinoma. The purpose of peripheral TCRbeta sequencing was to test whether ivuxolimab changed TCR sequence diversity and led to clonal T-cell expansion. The paper covers the monotherapy dose-escalation part of the phase I ivuxolimab trial, which included N of about 51 patients.

To sequence the TCRbeta CDR3 region, genomic DNA was isolated from the sorted cells. The immunoSEQ Assay was used for sequencing of TCRbeta CDR3 regions. TCRdb holds this immuneACCESS table with in-frame rearrangements only. Some clones are missing; in checked studies, unresolved V genes explain under half, and the rest has no known cause. This sample holds about 49,000 clones; roughly 79% were observed only once. In total, the top ten clones hold roughly 8.6% of the sample. This clone was recorded once. Its binding antigen is unknown. Base qualities are not recorded, but no much larger clone differs from it by a single base. V loses 3 bases, J loses 2 bases, and the germline ends lie 11 bases apart. From the cysteine up to the phenylalanine, the CDR3 has a length of 13 residues. Left in the record is the CDR3 DNA by itself, 39 bases read in frame from the first base. According to the germline V gene (reference sequence), CDR1 reads GTSNPN and CDR2 reads SVGIG.

General conclusions and limits of the study: Clonal expansion of both CD4+ and CD8+ blood T cells was observed from baseline to week 6 at doses 0.1 to 3.0 mg/kg. Low levels of normalized T-cell clonal expansion were also seen in some nonresponding patients. In the 0.1-3.0 mg/kg groups, partial responders had among the lowest normalized peripheral clonal expansion, particularly in CD8+ T cells. After ivuxolimab, more expanded clones were found on average in CD8+ T cells than in CD4+ T cells. The antigen specificity of the peripheral T cells that underwent clonal expansion was not determined.

Patients with a history of autoimmune disease or receiving systemic immunosuppression were excluded from the trial. Peripheral blood for TCR sequencing was drawn from every dose cohort at baseline, at cycle 4 day 1 and at cycle 7 day 1. Samples came from an open-label, multicenter, first-in-human phase I dose-escalation trial of ivuxolimab. Adults with locally advanced or metastatic melanoma, renal cell carcinoma, hepatocellular carcinoma or head and neck squamous cell carcinoma were enrolled in the trial. CD4+ and CD8+ T cells were sorted separately from peripheral blood before TCR sequencing. The chain employs TRBV30 and TRBJ2-7; no D gene call is confident. This clonotype was sampled from an adult with an advanced solid tumor such as melanoma, head and neck, liver or kidney cancer. The sequencing here drew on CD4+ or CD8+ T cells sorted from blood, taken in a trial of the OX40 agonist ivuxolimab. The CDR3 amino acid sequence is: CAWRSYVPYEQYF. DNA sequence: TGTGCCTGGAGGAGCTATGTACCCTACGAGCAGTACTTC.